These T cell receptor beta chains were read from a single sample in a study of blood T cell repertoires in COVID-19. This table comes from immunoSEQ multiplex PCR, and its TCRdb copy is limited to in-frame clones, with some not included. Counted here are 150,000 to 200,000 clones, approximately 87% occurring once; the ten biggest clones make up 10% to 11%. The sample consisted of peripheral blood. The source of these receptors is a woman aged 55-70 years with COVID-19, enrolled during active disease. The CDR3 runs from the conserved cysteine through the conserved F or W. Fields, in order: clone size, V gene, D gene, J gene, CDR3 protein, CDR3 DNA. The D gene is left open where the match is weak. Expanded clones are given a class, and other clones once, few, many or no size at all.

-	TRBV29-1	TRBD2	TRBJ2-1	CSVEPGGINNEQFF	TGCAGCGTTGAACCGGGAGGGATAAACAATGAGCAGTTCTTC
-	TRBV7-2	-	TRBJ2-3	CASSTRRGDTQYF	TGTGCCAGCAGCACCCGAAGGGGAGATACGCAGTATTTT
-	TRBV24-1	-	TRBJ1-5	CATSDRDINQPQHF	TGTGCCACCAGTGATCGGGATATCAATCAGCCCCAGCATTTT
-	TRBV29-1	-	TRBJ1-2	CSVDRVRTF	TGCAGCGTTGACAGGGTGCGGACCTTC
-	TRBV19	-	TRBJ2-7	CASSITGQNYEQYF	TGTGCCAGTAGTATCACGGGACAAAACTACGAGCAGTACTTC
-	TRBV9	TRBD2	TRBJ2-7	CASSVNQGLAYEQYF	TGTGCCAGCAGCGTTAACCAGGGACTAGCTTACGAGCAGTACTTC
-	TRBV28	-	TRBJ2-2	CASRRGGAGELFF	TGTGCCAGCAGGCGAGGGGGGGCCGGGGAGCTGTTTTTT
-	TRBV3-1/TRBV3-2	-	TRBJ1-3	CASSQARQGGNTIYF	TGTGCCAGCAGCCAGGCCCGGCAGGGGGGAAACACCATATATTTT
-	TRBV7-6	TRBD2	TRBJ2-5	CASSPLIAGGRETQYF	TGTGCCAGCAGCCCCCTCATAGCGGGAGGGAGAGAGACCCAGTACTTC
-	TRBV5-8	-	TRBJ2-6	CASSFRQLLGANVLTF	TGTGCCAGCAGCTTCCGACAGCTGCTGGGGGCCAACGTCCTGACTTTC
-	TRBV24-1	TRBD1	TRBJ2-7	CATSDRRDRSSYEQYF	TGTGCCACCAGTGACCGCCGGGACAGGAGCTCCTACGAGCAGTACTTC
once	TRBV6-5	-	TRBJ2-3	CASSYKRAPTDTQYF	TGTGCCAGCAGTTACAAGCGGGCCCCCACAGATACGCAGTATTTT
-	TRBV7-2	-	TRBJ2-3	CASSFRDTHPADTQYF	TGTGCCAGCAGCTTCCGGGACACCCACCCCGCAGATACGCAGTATTTT
few	TRBV9	TRBD2	TRBJ2-3	CASSPTSGSSTDTQYF	TGTGCCAGCAGCCCAACTAGCGGGAGCAGCACAGATACGCAGTATTTT
once	TRBV3-1/TRBV3-2	TRBD1	TRBJ1-2	CASSQNRDRGLLFNYGYTF	TGTGCCAGCAGCCAAAACCGGGACAGGGGTCTATTATTTAACTATGGCTACACCTTC
-	TRBV6-5	-	TRBJ2-7	CASSYSGGSHEQYF	TGTGCCAGCAGTTACTCCGGGGGTTCCCACGAGCAGTACTTC